The T cell receptor beta chain under discussion was sequenced for a study of blood T cell repertoires in COVID-19. Study overall: Nucleic acid was either cDNA or gDNA, and it came from T cells, B-cell-depleted T cells, or PBMCs.

Method: immunoSEQ multiplex PCR; TCRdb's copy keeps in-frame clones and lacks some. The profile shows fewer than 200,000 clones, approximately 80% of them singletons. A few counts support this clone. Allocation to cohorts depended on clinical history reported by the participants. Trimming shortened V by 0 bases and J by 1 base, and 10 bases separated the two germline ends. CDR3 length equals 16 residues. Per germline, CDR1 MNHEY and CDR2 SVGAGI. Sequenced sample: PBMCs or T cells enriched from blood (not recorded which). The source is a man between 45 and 60 years old who had recovered from COVID-19. V gene TRBV6-5 combines with J gene TRBJ1-3; D may be TRBD1 (6 bases). The CDR3 spells CASSYSRGASGNTIYF. CDR3 sequence (DNA): TGTGCCAGCAGTTACTCACGGGGGGCTTCTGGAAACACCATATATTTT.